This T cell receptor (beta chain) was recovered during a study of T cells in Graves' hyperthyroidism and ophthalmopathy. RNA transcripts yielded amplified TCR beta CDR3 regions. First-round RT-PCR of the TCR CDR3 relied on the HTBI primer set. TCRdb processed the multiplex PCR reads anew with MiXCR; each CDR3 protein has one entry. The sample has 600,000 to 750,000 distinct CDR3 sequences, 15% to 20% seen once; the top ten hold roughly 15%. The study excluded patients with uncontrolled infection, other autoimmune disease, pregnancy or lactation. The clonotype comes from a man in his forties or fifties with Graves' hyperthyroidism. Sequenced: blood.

The CDR3 DNA follows: TGTGCCAGTAGGAGCCAGACAACTAATGAAAAACTGTTTTTT. Translated, it gives CASRSQTTNEKLFF. This chain links TRBV19 with TRBJ1-4, with unresolved D. This CDR3 is built from 14 residues. Trimming shortened V by 6 bases and J by 0 bases, and 8 bases separated the two germline ends. Germline values: CDR1 LNHDA, CDR2 SQIVND (reference sequence).